The 15 T cell receptor beta chains in this list originate from one sample, sequenced in a study of regulatory T cells in long-lasting Graves disease. To make TCR beta libraries, researchers used iRepertoire HTBI primers and Arm-PCR of CDR3 regions. TCRdb analysed the multiplex PCR reads with MiXCR anew, one entry per CDR3 protein. The sample records roughly 400,000 distinct CDR3 sequences, roughly a fifth being singletons. Specified time point: persistent/refractory GD, antithyroid drugs over 5 years with positive TRAb. The TCR library was prepared using RNA isolated from PBMCs. The starting material was peripheral blood mononuclear cells (PBMCs), obtained when the disease was refractory, from a patient treated with antithyroid drugs. The origin of the receptors is a female donor with Graves disease.

This clonotype was counted between two and nine times. The chain is built from TRBV7-2 and TRBJ1-2, with D maybe TRBD1 (5 bases). V lost 1 base, J lost 1 base, and 10 bases lay in between. The CDR3 totals 15 residues. The germline gives CDR1 SGHTA, CDR2 FQGNSA. CDR3 protein: CASSLVDSVNYGYTF. CDR3 nucleotides: TGTGCCAGCAGCTTAGTTGACAGTGTTAACTATGGCTACACCTTC.

At least ten counts were recorded for this clonotype. The chain carries TRBV19 and TRBJ2-2; 14 nucleotides align to TRBD2. The CDR3 length is 18 residues. The V gene end was trimmed by 4 bases and the J gene end by 4 bases; junction bases not matched to a gene: 8. Germline V lookup: CDR1 LNHDA, CDR2 SQIVND (reference sequence). The CDR3 coding sequence is TGTGCCAGTAGTAAGAGACTAGCGGGAGGGCGAGGCACCGGGGAGCTGTTTTTT. It yields the protein CASSKRLAGGRGTGELFF.

This clonotype was recorded many times. The CDR3 bases are TGCAGTGCACTCCGGGACAGGGGGCTGTACGAGCAGTACTTC. It specifies CSALRDRGLYEQYF. V gene TRBV20-1 combines with J gene TRBJ2-7; 12 nucleotides agree with TRBD1. From germline, CDR1 is DFQATT and CDR2 SNEGSKA (reference sequence). CDR3 length equals 14 residues. Trimming at V came to 6 bases and at J to 4 bases, leaving 7 bases not matched to a gene.

The V call is TRBV5-1, the J call TRBJ2-2, with no clear D. CDR1 SGHRS and CDR2 YFSETQ come from the germline V gene. The CDR3 is made up of 15 amino acids. Trimming took 0 bases from V and 1 from J, leaving 7 bases between them. The CDR3 nucleotides are TGCGCCAGCAGCTTGGTGTCGGAGAACACCGGGGAGCTGTTTTTT. Translation gives CASSLVSENTGELFF. The whole variable domain, remainder taken from reference TRBV5-1 and TRBJ2-2, is KAGVTQTPRYLIKTRGQQVTLSCSPISGHRSVSWYQQTPGQGLQFLFEYFSETQRNKGNFPGRFSGRQFSNSRSEMNVSTLELGDSALYLCASSLVSENTGELFFGEGSRLTVL.

This clonotype was counted a few times. The chain employs TRBV7-3 and TRBJ1-5, with D possibly being TRBD1 (6 bases). The V end was cut by 5 bases, the J end by 5 bases, with 13 bases between. Germline V lookup: CDR1 SGHTA, CDR2 FQGTGA. This CDR3 is 14 amino acids long. CDR3 in amino acids: CASSRQVRDQPQHF. In DNA form, the CDR3 reads TGTGCCAGCAGCCGACAGGTCCGGGATCAGCCCCAGCATTTT.

A word on this clonotype: Being one base from a much bigger clone, this may be a read error. This sequence joins TRBV20-1 and TRBJ2-7; D unresolved. Per germline, CDR1 DFQATT and CDR2 SNEGSKA (reference sequence). CDR3 length: 11 amino acids. V was pared by 2 bases and J by 3 bases, with 5 bases between. The CDR3 loop reads CSARKGYEQYF. CDR3 nucleotides: TGCAGTGCTAGAAAGGGCTACGAGCAGTACTTC.

This clonotype was observed a few times. This chain connects TRBV7-9 to TRBJ2-7; D might be TRBD2 (5 bases). The CDR3 runs to 14 residues. V lost 5 bases, J lost 3 bases, and 14 bases lay in between. Looked up from germline, CDR1 is SEHNR and CDR2 is FQNEAQ (reference sequence). CDR3 protein: CASSPRNRDYEQYF. The CDR3 nucleotides read TGTGCCAGCAGCCCCCGGAACCGGGACTACGAGCAGTACTTC.

This clonotype came up many times. Here the CDR3 DNA reads TGTGCCAGCAGCTTAGGAGGAGGGGGACAGGGCGAAGATAACTATGGCTACACCTTC. This codes for CASSLGGGGQGEDNYGYTF. V usage is TRBV7-2 and J usage is TRBJ1-2, with 9 bases lining up with TRBD1. Trimming cost V 1 base and J 1 base; bases outside gene matches: 13. CDR1 is SGHTA and CDR2 is FQGNSA in the germline V gene. The CDR3 is 19 residues long.

V usage is TRBV3-1 and J usage is TRBJ2-7; maybe TRBD2 (6 bases). This CDR3 spans 16 amino acids. Germline CDR1 is LGHDT and CDR2 is YNNKEL (reference sequence). V lost 3 bases to trimming and J lost 6 bases, with 21 bases between them. Here the CDR3 reads CASSQEGGPNPLEQYF. DNA for the CDR3: TGTGCCAGCAGCCAGGAGGGCGGTCCCAACCCTCTCGAGCAGTACTTC.

In its sample, this clonotype was seen many times. The J gene is TRBJ2-7, the V gene TRBV10-2, with a weak D call TRBD2 (6 bases). Germline V CDR1 and CDR2: WSHSY, SAAADI. The CDR3 runs to 13 residues. Trimming removed 0 bases at V and 7 bases at J, with 10 bases between. CDR3 region: CASSESSGDEQYF. The DNA for the CDR3 is TGCGCCAGCAGTGAGTCGTCGGGAGATGAGCAGTACTTC.

In the case of this clonotype: A read error may produce the germline difference seen at one junction end. CDR3 coding DNA: TGCAGTGCTAGAGAGAGGGGTACGGACCGCTCTGGGGCCAACGTCCTGATTTTC. Its translation: CSARERGTDRSGANVLIF. J is TRBJ2-6 and V is TRBV20-1, with D perhaps TRBD1 or TRBD2 (5 bases each). There are 18 residues in the CDR3. Germline V gives CDR1 DFQATT, CDR2 SNEGSKA (reference sequence).

This clonotype was observed a few times. This sequence joins TRBV5-1 and TRBJ2-2; D might be TRBD2 (6 bases). This CDR3 spans 16 amino acids. Germline CDR1 is SGHRS and CDR2 is YFSETQ. V gave up 0 bases and J gave up 0 bases, with 9 bases separating them. Written as DNA, the CDR3 is TGCGCCAGCAGCTTGGGTCTAGCGACGAACACCGGGGAGCTGTTTTTT. It yields the protein CASSLGLATNTGELFF.

This clonotype was seen a few times. V is TRBV2 and J is TRBJ2-3, with 11 bases identical to TRBD2. The V segment lost 8 bases and the J segment 3 bases; nucleotides outside the gene matches: 16. The CDR3 spans 18 residues. Germline-derived CDR1 and CDR2 are SNHLY and FYNNEI. As DNA, the CDR3 is TGTGCCAGCGCGATATTCCACCGGACTAGCGGGTTTACAGATACGCAGTATTTT. This encodes CASAIFHRTSGFTDTQYF.

CDR3 region: CATAGGDKHGYTF. DNA of the CDR3: TGTGCCACCGCAGGCGGGGACAAGCATGGCTACACCTTC. The chain links TRBV28 to TRBJ1-2; maybe TRBD1 (6 bases). In germline, CDR1 is MDHEN, CDR2 SYDVKM. Trimming removed 10 bases at V and 6 bases at J, with 18 bases between. The CDR3 is 13 residues long.

This clonotype was seen repeatedly, ten times or more. V gene TRBV28 combines with J gene TRBJ2-7; 9 bases align to TRBD1. V lost 4 bases to trimming and J lost 5 bases; unmatched junction nucleotides: 6. Germline CDR1 reads MDHEN; CDR2 reads SYDVKM. This CDR3 comprises 14 residues. As DNA, the CDR3 is TGTGCCAGCAGTTATTGGGACAGGGCCCACGAGCAGTACTTC. Translating it yields CASSYWDRAHEQYF.